Below are 3 T cell receptor beta chains sequenced from a single sample in a study of blood T cell repertoires in COVID-19. The data were produced by immunoSEQ multiplex PCR, yet TCRdb's version contains in-frame clones alone and is incomplete. The repertoire holds 200,000 to 300,000 clones, with 75% to 95% as singletons. Sequenced sample: peripheral blood. The receptors were sampled from a person aged 18 to 35 with COVID-19, enrolled during active disease.

V gene TRBV13 combines with J gene TRBJ1-1; tentatively, D is TRBD1 (5 bases). The germline V gene has CDR1 PRHDT and CDR2 FYEKMQ (reference sequence). The CDR3 spans 16 residues. Trimming took off 4 bases at V and 0 bases at J, with 15 bases between the two ends. CDR3 coding DNA: TGTGCCAGCAGCTCCTCTCCGGGACTCTTGAACACTGAAGCTTTCTTT. Translation: CASSSSPGLLNTEAFF.

The gene calls are TRBV7-9 and TRBJ2-7; 7 bases are shared with TRBD1. From germline, CDR1 is SEHNR and CDR2 FQNEAQ (reference sequence). With V trimmed by 5 bases and J by 12 bases, 7 bases remained unmatched. The CDR3 is 11 residues long. In nucleotides, the CDR3 is TGTGCCAGCAGCACGGGACAGTCGCGGTACTTC. Translation: CASSTGQSRYF.

The chain is built from TRBV13 and TRBJ2-3; D is perhaps TRBD2 (6 bases). The CDR3 is made up of 16 amino acids. Trimming left V 8 bases short and J 0 bases short, with 18 bases between. From germline, CDR1 is PRHDT and CDR2 FYEKMQ (reference sequence). CDR3 sequence reads: CASRPLGGTSTDTQYF. The CDR3, as DNA: TGTGCCAGCCGACCCCTAGGCGGGACCAGCACAGATACGCAGTATTTT.